This T cell receptor beta chain was retrieved from a study of OX40 agonist ivuxolimab in advanced cancers. Study summary: Patients were dosed intravenously with ivuxolimab at 0.01 to 10 mg/kg every 2 weeks.

Generated by immunoSEQ multiplex PCR, the TCRdb table keeps only in-frame clones and is missing some. The table lists some 50,000 clones, 82% of them singletons, with 1.5% to 2% in the top ten. Looked up from germline, CDR1 is LGHNA and CDR2 is YNFKEQ. This CDR3 spans 15 amino acids. The V end lost 0 bases, the J end lost 5 bases, and 13 bases lay between the germline ends. As concerns this clone: Its specificity is unknown.

Study results and limitations: The study observed clonal expansion of CD4+ and CD8+ blood T cells by week 6 at 0.1 to 3.0 mg/kg.

This material consisted of CD4+ or CD8+ T cells sorted from blood, taken in a trial of the OX40 agonist ivuxolimab. This chain links TRBV4-2 with TRBJ1-2; D might be TRBD1 (5 bases). This TCR came from an adult with an advanced solid tumor such as melanoma, head and neck, liver or kidney cancer. The CDR3 loop reads CASSQEGVQLYGYTF. The CDR3 DNA reads TGTGCCAGCAGCCAAGAGGGGGTCCAGCTGTATGGCTACACCTTC.